This T cell receptor gamma chain was retrieved from a study of Vδ1+ human thymocytes. Study results and limitations: Thymic TRG and TRD repertoires appeared highly polyclonal. Approximately 19% of thymic delta-chain sequences were Vdelta2, with few Vdelta3, unlike blood Vdelta1+ controls. Bulk data may be misread because of unexpected Vdelta2 sequences.

This clone was found a few times. The antigen is unknown. At the DNA level, this CDR3 is encoded by other sequences in the same sample as well. Extracted RNA was reverse transcribed into cDNA. The CDR3 regions were amplified by multiplex PCR from V-gene primers to a constant-region primer. TCRdb re-called the multiplex PCR reads with CATT. The table lists tens of thousands of gamma-chain clones, 20% of them singletons. The germline V gene has CDR1 VTNTFY and CDR2 YDVSTARD (reference sequence). V shed 0 bases and J 5 bases; nucleotides not matched to a gene: 7. CDR3 length: 14 residues. The sequencing input was Vdelta1+ gamma-delta thymocytes from the thymus. Documented subset: FACS-sorted CD3+ TCRalphabeta- TCRVdelta1+ TCRVdelta2- thymocytes. The origin of this receptor is a boy under two years old who had congenital heart surgery. V is TRGV3 and J is TRGJ1 or TRGJ2. CDR3 in DNA: TGTGCCACCTGGGACAGGCCGTTCGATTATAAGAAACTCTTT. This encodes CATWDRPFDYKKLF.